The entry that follows covers one T cell receptor beta chain sequence. Its antigen is unidentified. TCRdb keeps only in-frame clones here, not all; method: immunoSEQ multiplex PCR. Among 67,000 or so clones, approximately 70% were seen once, and the ten largest hold roughly 4%. The CDR3 consists of 14 residues. Trimming removed 10 bases from V and 0 bases from J, with 14 bases in between. CDR1 is SNHLY, CDR2 FYNNEI, per germline. The data originate from a study of vaccination effects on CD4 cells after COVID-19. Antigen-specific CD4+ T cells were first expanded with viral peptide pools by the ViraFEST assay and only then sequenced. Isolating CD4+ T cells followed less than 11 days of culture. The vaccine recipients had no prior SARS-CoV-2 infection, with negative nucleocapsid antibodies. Half the medium was replaced with IL-2 medium on days 3 and 7.

The sequenced sample was CD4+ T cells from PBMCs cultured with HCoV-OC43 spike peptides, obtained before COVID-19 vaccination. Noted subset: HCoV-OC43 spike overlapping peptide pool stimulation. This clonotype was sampled from a human donor who received a COVID-19 vaccine. This rearrangement joins TRBV2 to TRBJ2-3, with D possibly TRBD1 on 5 matching bases. As DNA, the CDR3 is TGTGCCACCAGAGCGCAGGGCAGCACAGATACGCAGTATTTT. This codes for CATRAQGSTDTQYF. The entire variable domain, with the rest obtained from reference TRBV2 and TRBJ2-3, is as follows: EPEVTQTPSHQVTQMGQEVILRCVPISNHLYFYWYRQILGQKVEFLVSFYNNEISEKSEIFDDQFSVERPDGSNFTLKIRSTKLEDSAMYFCATRAQGSTDTQYFGPGTRLTVL.